This T cell receptor (beta chain) is drawn from a study of blood T cell repertoires in COVID-19. Original handling: Amplified reference gene primers provided the basis for estimating nucleated cell counts. This table comes from immunoSEQ multiplex PCR, and its TCRdb copy is limited to in-frame clones, with some not included. V and J calls and clone size are copied from that table; D and trimming were computed from the DNA. The top ten hold 0.95% to 1.5% of the sample, which has approximately 400,000 clones, 80% to 90% seen once. Germline values: CDR1 SNHLY, CDR2 FYNNEI. The V segment lost 7 bases and the J segment 3 bases; nucleotides outside the gene matches: 13. This CDR3 has 16 residues.

The source is a man aged 35-49 years with acute or convalescent COVID-19. The sample consisted of peripheral blood. This chain connects TRBV2 to TRBJ2-7; the match to TRBD1 covers 9 bases. CDR3 loop: CASTARPGQGFYEQYF. CDR3 coding DNA: TGTGCCAGCACCGCTAGACCGGGACAGGGTTTCTACGAGCAGTACTTC.